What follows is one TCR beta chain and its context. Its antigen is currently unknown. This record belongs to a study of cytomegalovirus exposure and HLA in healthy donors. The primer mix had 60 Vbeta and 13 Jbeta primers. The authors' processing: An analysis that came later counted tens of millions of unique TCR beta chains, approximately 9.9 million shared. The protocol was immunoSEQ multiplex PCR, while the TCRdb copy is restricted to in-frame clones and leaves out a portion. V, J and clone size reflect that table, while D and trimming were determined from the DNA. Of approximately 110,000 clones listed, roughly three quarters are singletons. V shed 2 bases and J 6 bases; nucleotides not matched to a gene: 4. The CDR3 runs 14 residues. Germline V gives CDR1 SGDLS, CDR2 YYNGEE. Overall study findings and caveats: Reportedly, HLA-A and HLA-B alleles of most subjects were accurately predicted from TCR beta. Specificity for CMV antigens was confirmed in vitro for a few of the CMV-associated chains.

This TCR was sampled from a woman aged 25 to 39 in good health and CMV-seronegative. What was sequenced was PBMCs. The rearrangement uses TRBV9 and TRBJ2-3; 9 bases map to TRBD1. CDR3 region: CASSVGTGMDTQYF. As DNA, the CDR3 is TGTGCCAGCAGCGTTGGGACAGGGATGGATACGCAGTATTTT.